The 27 T cell receptor beta chains listed next were all sequenced from one sample in a study of cytomegalovirus exposure and HLA in healthy donors (dated by TCRdb to 2016 to 2017). Libraries came from the immunoSEQ multiplex PCR assay. The multiplex PCR relied on a mix of 60 forward primers for TCR Vbeta segments and 13 reverse primers for TCR Jbeta segments. TCRdb provides this immuneACCESS table in a form limited to in-frame rearrangements. Some clones are lacking; in checked studies, under half of them reflect an unresolved V gene, and why the rest are absent is not known. The sample contains over 150,000 clones, 80% of them found a single time. 0.6% to 0.7% of the sample goes to the ten largest clones. Sample: PBMCs. The receptors shown here come from a boy aged 5-17 years in good health and CMV-seronegative.

This clone was found once. The chain combines TRBV5-1 with TRBJ2-1, with 9 bases fitting TRBD2. The CDR3 consists of 15 residues. Trimming removed 3 bases from V and 0 bases from J; junction bases left unmatched: 1. Germline loops: CDR1 SGHRS, CDR2 YFSETQ. The CDR3 sequence: CASSSAGGSYNEQFF. CDR3 bases: TGCGCCAGCAGCTCAGCGGGGGGCTCCTACAATGAGCAGTTCTTC.

The V gene is TRBV7-8, the J gene TRBJ2-7, with no clear D. The V gene lost 1 base and the J gene lost 2 bases, with 12 bases spanning the gap. CDR1 SGHVS and CDR2 FQNEAQ come from the germline V gene. The CDR3 is 15 amino acids. The CDR3 is CASSLGATETYEQYF. Here the CDR3 DNA reads TGTGCCAGCAGCTTAGGTGCGACTGAGACCTACGAGCAGTACTTC.

A note on this clone: Here the CDR3 omits its conserved ending phenylalanine or tryptophan, so a read error is the likely source. The limits of the CDR3 on the DNA are not certain, so only TCRdb's listed CDR3 is given. The V and J genes are TRBV7-9 and TRBJ1-2; no DNA check was done on the table's D call, TRBD1. The CDR3 is 12 amino acids in total, end residues counted. CDR1 SEHNR and CDR2 FQNEAQ come from the germline V gene (reference sequence). The CDR3 reads CASSLAEPAGVV.

The chain employs TRBV4-2 and TRBJ1-5, with D unclear. V lost 0 bases, J lost 7 bases, and 7 bases lay in between. The CDR3 has 13 amino acids. Germline values: CDR1 LGHNA, CDR2 YNFKEQ. The DNA of the CDR3 is TGTGCCAGCAGCCAAGATGCGGGGCAGCCCCAGCATTTT. Amino acids: CASSQDAGQPQHF.

This rearrangement joins TRBV5-1 to TRBJ2-5; TRBD2 might be the D (6 bases). There are 14 residues in the CDR3. Germline V CDR1 and CDR2: SGHRS, YFSETQ. With 7 bases removed from V and 5 bases from J, the gap between germline ends came to 18 bases. The CDR3 sequence is CASQLRGTGETQYF. The CDR3 DNA follows: TGCGCCAGCCAGCTCCGGGGGACGGGGGAGACCCAGTACTTC.

The chain employs TRBV5-6 and TRBJ2-7, with D possibly matching TRBD1 (5 bases). Germline V gives CDR1 SGHDT, CDR2 YYEEEE. Trimming stripped 0 bases from V and 6 bases from J, with 13 bases between. This CDR3 region has 14 residues. In DNA form, the CDR3 reads TGTGCCAGCAGCTTGGGACAGAGATTCTTCGAGCAGTACTTC. It is translated as CASSLGQRFFEQYF.

The chain links TRBV7-2 to TRBJ2-5; 7 bases line up with TRBD1. The CDR3 has 14 residues. V shed 3 bases and J 3 bases; nucleotides not matched to a gene: 4. Germline CDR1 and CDR2: SGHTA and FQGNSA. As DNA, the CDR3 is TGTGCCAGCAGCTTTGGGACAGCAGAAGAGACCCAGTACTTC. It is translated as CASSFGTAEETQYF.

The V gene is TRBV19, the J gene TRBJ1-2; TRBD1 matches 11 bases. The CDR3 contains 14 residues. Trimming removed 7 bases from V and 4 bases from J; junction bases left unmatched: 5. Germline CDR1 is LNHDA and CDR2 is SQIVND (reference sequence). Written as DNA, the CDR3 is TGTGCCAGTAACCCGGGACAGGGGGTCTATGGCTACACCTTC. Protein product: CASNPGQGVYGYTF. Together with reference TRBV19 and TRBJ1-2, the CDR3 gives the full variable domain: DGGITQSPKYLFRKEGQNVTLSCEQNLNHDAMYWYRQDPGQGLRLIYYSQIVNDFQKGDIAEGYSVSREKKESFPLTVTSAQKNPTAFYLCASNPGQGVYGYTFGSGTRLTVV.

The chain is built from TRBV7-2 and TRBJ2-3, with 7 nucleotides matching TRBD1. The CDR3 runs 16 residues. The germline gives CDR1 SGHTA, CDR2 FQGNSA. V gave up 7 bases and J gave up 0 bases; unmatched junction bases: 10. The CDR3 DNA sequence: TGTGCCAGCAACCTGGAGACAGGGTTTAGCACAGATACGCAGTATTTT. Its protein is CASNLETGFSTDTQYF.

This clone occurred a few times. The chain recombines TRBV11-2 with TRBJ1-4; unclear D gene. Germline CDR1 and CDR2: SGHAT and FQNNGV. Deletions cut 8 bases from V and 3 bases from J, with 7 bases between. This CDR3 region has 12 residues. CDR3 DNA sequence: TGTGCCAGCTCAGGATCTAATGAAAAACTGTTTTTT. Its protein is CASSGSNEKLFF.

The chain links TRBV6-1 to TRBJ1-4; 8 positions agree with TRBD1. CDR1 is MNHNS and CDR2 is SASEGT in the germline V gene. V shed 11 bases, J shed 5 bases, and the junction held 7 bases outside the gene matches. This CDR3 has 13 residues. The CDR3, as DNA: TGTGCCGTCCGGACAGGGCGGAATGAAAAACTGTTTTTT. Encoded protein: CAVRTGRNEKLFF.

This chain links TRBV6-1 with TRBJ1-1, with D possibly TRBD1 on 5 matching bases. V dropped 2 bases and J dropped 3 bases, with 10 bases sitting between them. CDR3 length: 14 residues. Germline CDR1 is MNHNS and CDR2 is SASEGT. The CDR3 DNA reads TGTGCCAGCAGTGAAAATCCCAGGGACACTGAAGCTTTCTTT. Translation: CASSENPRDTEAFF.

This clone was found a few times. V gene TRBV11-3 combines with J gene TRBJ2-7; 9 bases fit TRBD1. The trim removed 4 bases at V and 5 bases at J, leaving 6 bases unmatched. The germline V gene encodes CDR1 SGHNT and CDR2 YENEEA. The CDR3 totals 14 residues. The CDR3 sequence is CASSSWTGVNEQYF. DNA of the CDR3: TGTGCCAGCAGCTCGTGGACAGGGGTGAACGAGCAGTACTTC.

This clone was counted a single time. The chain employs TRBV29-1 and TRBJ1-5; D ambiguous. V was cut by 6 bases and J by 4 bases, with 16 bases left in between. The CDR3 is made up of 14 amino acids. Germline V gene sequence: CDR1 SQVTM, CDR2 ANQGSEA. CDR3 sequence: CSVLPRLTNQPQHF. CDR3 sequence (DNA): TGCAGCGTCCTTCCCCGACTAACTAATCAGCCCCAGCATTTT.

The chain joins TRBV11-2 to TRBJ1-5, with D possibly being TRBD1 (5 bases). Germline CDR1 and CDR2: SGHAT and FQNNGV. CDR3 length: 17 amino acids. V lost 5 bases and J 1 base, leaving 18 bases between the germline ends. CDR3 nucleotides: TGTGCCAGCAGCCGGGCTATATGGGGGGGGAGCAATCAGCCCCAGCATTTT. Amino acids: CASSRAIWGGSNQPQHF. Combining the CDR3 with reference TRBV11-2 and TRBJ1-5 gives the whole variable domain EAGVAQSPRYKIIEKRQSVAFWCNPISGHATLYWYQQILGQGPKLLIQFQNNGVVDDSQLPKDRFSAERLKGVDSTLKIQPAKLEDSAVYLCASSRAIWGGSNQPQHFGDGTRLSIL.

The chain employs TRBV30 and TRBJ2-3; the match to TRBD2 covers 14 bases. The ends lost 2 bases at V and 6 bases at J; junction bases unmatched: 7. Germline CDR1 reads GTSNPN; CDR2 reads SVGIG (reference sequence). This CDR3 comprises 16 residues. The CDR3 loop reads CAWSPGLAGGPDTQYF. The CDR3 DNA reads as TGTGCCTGGAGTCCCGGACTAGCGGGAGGTCCGGATACGCAGTATTTT.

The chain recombines TRBV5-1 with TRBJ1-4; a weak D match, TRBD1 (5 bases). The germline V gene has CDR1 SGHRS and CDR2 YFSETQ. V dropped 4 bases and J dropped 4 bases, with 14 bases sitting between them. This CDR3 is 15 amino acids long. Written as DNA, the CDR3 is TGCGCCAGCAGCCGCGTGGGGGGGGATAATGAAAAACTGTTTTTT. Its translation: CASSRVGGDNEKLFF.

The chain employs TRBV7-9 and TRBJ1-1; 8 bases match TRBD1. J was trimmed by 1 base and V by 5 bases; bases with no gene match: 6. Germline V gene lookup returns CDR1 SEHNR and CDR2 FQNEAQ (reference sequence). This CDR3 contains 15 residues. The DNA for the CDR3 is TGTGCCAGCAGCGAACCCGGGACAGGGAACACTGAAGCTTTCTTT. It specifies CASSEPGTGNTEAFF.

This sequence joins TRBV5-1 and TRBJ2-1, with a weak D call TRBD1 (5 bases). The CDR3 extends over 16 amino acids. Germline V gives CDR1 SGHRS, CDR2 YFSETQ. Trimming cost V 3 bases and J 7 bases, with 20 bases left between them. The CDR3 nucleotides read TGCGCCAGCAGCTCGCAGGGTGGGCAGGTGGGGAATGAGCAGTTCTTC. Encoded protein: CASSSQGGQVGNEQFF.

CDR3 sequence: CAWSVRTGGAEGGNTIYF. CDR3 nucleotides: TGTGCCTGGAGTGTACGGACAGGGGGCGCGGAGGGTGGAAACACCATATATTTT. The chain uses TRBV30 and TRBJ1-3; 11 bases agree with TRBD1. Germline V CDR1 and CDR2: GTSNPN, SVGIG (reference sequence). Germline trimming cut 0 bases from V and 3 bases from J; bases unmatched to any gene: 10. The CDR3 is 18 amino acids.

The J gene is TRBJ2-5, the V gene TRBV5-6, with D maybe TRBD2 (5 bases). V shed 0 bases and J shed 2 bases, with 17 bases lying between them. Germline V CDR1 and CDR2: SGHDT, YYEEEE. The CDR3 covers 17 residues. The CDR3 DNA follows: TGTGCCAGCAGCTTGGGCGTAAGGAGGTCATCTCAAGAGACCCAGTACTTC. Translated: CASSLGVRRSSQETQYF.

This chain uses TRBV19 with TRBJ2-3; the D is unclear. V was clipped by 4 bases and J by 5 bases, with 4 bases between them. The CDR3 contains 11 residues. Per germline, CDR1 LNHDA and CDR2 SQIVND (reference sequence). Written as DNA, the CDR3 is TGTGCCAGTAGTAGTAGAGATACGCAGTATTTT. It codes for CASSSRDTQYF.

This chain connects TRBV7-6 to TRBJ1-2, with TRBD1 identical over 10 bases. Germline CDR1 reads SGHVS; CDR2 reads FNYEAQ. Trimming removed 5 bases from V and 4 bases from J; junction bases left unmatched: 7. This CDR3 is built from 15 residues. The CDR3 sequence is CASSAWTGGGYGYTF. CDR3 sequence (DNA): TGTGCCAGCAGCGCCTGGACAGGGGGTGGCTATGGCTACACCTTC.

The chain carries TRBV29-1 and TRBJ2-3, with D perhaps TRBD2 (6 bases). The CDR3 is made up of 14 amino acids. The germline V gene encodes CDR1 SQVTM and CDR2 ANQGSEA. V lost 6 bases to trimming and J lost 2 bases, with 15 bases between them. DNA for the CDR3: TGCAGCGTCGCCCTACTAGCTACCACAGATACGCAGTATTTT. Its protein is CSVALLATTDTQYF.

Only a few counts were recorded for this clone. This chain links TRBV9 with TRBJ2-1, with 7 bases aligning to TRBD2. The CDR3 has 13 residues. From germline, CDR1 is SGDLS and CDR2 YYNGEE. V lost 5 bases to trimming and J lost 8 bases; unmatched junction nucleotides: 7. Here the CDR3 DNA reads TGTGCCAGCAGGGGGGGGGTAAACCATGAGCAGTTCTTC. It yields the protein CASRGGVNHEQFF.

The gene calls are TRBV30 and TRBJ2-7, with TRBD2 matching 8 bases. This CDR3 spans 13 amino acids. V lost 5 bases to trimming and J lost 0 bases; unmatched junction nucleotides: 3. Germline values: CDR1 GTSNPN, CDR2 SVGIG (reference sequence). For the CDR3, the DNA is TGTGCCTGGCGGGGACTAGACTCCTACGAGCAGTACTTC. Translating gives CAWRGLDSYEQYF.

The chain combines TRBV19 with TRBJ1-5; no firm D call. The CDR3 is 17 amino acids. Germline values: CDR1 LNHDA, CDR2 SQIVND (reference sequence). V was clipped by 6 bases and J by 0 bases, with 18 bases between them. This CDR3 reads CASRGVAGLYSNQPQHF. Here the CDR3 DNA reads TGTGCCAGTAGGGGAGTGGCCGGCCTATATAGCAATCAGCCCCAGCATTTT.